Listed below are T cell receptor beta chains from one sample, sequenced in a study of T cells in Graves' hyperthyroidism and ophthalmopathy. MiXCR, applied by TCRdb to the multiplex PCR reads, yields one record per CDR3 protein. The table includes about 660,000 distinct CDR3 sequences, about 45% detected once. The sequenced sample was peripheral blood or thyroid tissue (not recorded which). These receptors all stem from an adult man with Graves' disease, either hyperthyroidism or ophthalmopathy (not recorded which). Both conserved end residues are part of each CDR3. D genes are given only for firm matches. Clone size is given for some rows only: seen once, a few or many times, or a class if the clone is expanded.

D	J	V	size	DNA	CDR3
.	TRBJ2-5	TRBV19	.	TGTGCCAGTAGTGGGCGGGTTCTAGGGACCCAGTACTTC	CASSGRVLGTQYF
.	TRBJ2-7	TRBV12-3/TRBV12-4	many	TGTGCCAGCAAAGGACGTAGCTACGAGCAGTACTTC	CASKGRSYEQYF
.	TRBJ1-1	TRBV25-1	many	TGTGCCAGCAGTGGGTTGGGGGGAACTGAAGCTTTCTTT	CASSGLGGTEAFF
TRBD2	TRBJ2-7	TRBV7-9	.	TGTGCCAGCAGCCACGGACTAGCGGGGGGGCATCAGTACTTC	CASSHGLAGGHQYF
TRBD2	TRBJ2-2	TRBV4-2	.	TGTGCCAGCAGCCAAGTTTCAGCGGGAATGAACACCGGGGAGCTGTTTTTT	CASSQVSAGMNTGELFF
.	TRBJ1-1	TRBV29-1	.	TGCAGCCAAGTCGGGCAAGGGGGAACTGAAGCTTTCTTT	CSQVGQGGTEAFF
.	TRBJ1-5	TRBV10-3	many	TGTGCCATCAGTGTGGAGGGGCGGGATCGGCCCCAGCATTTT	CAISVEGRDRPQHF
TRBD1	TRBJ1-6	TRBV29-1	.	TGCAGCGGTAGGCAGGGGGCAAATTCACCCCTCCACTTT	CSGRQGANSPLHF
.	TRBJ1-5	TRBV12-3/TRBV12-4	few	TGTGCCAGCATAGGGGCGTTGAATCAGCCCCAGCATTTT	CASIGALNQPQHF
TRBD2	TRBJ2-5	TRBV7-9	few	TGTGCCAGCAGAGCGGGCCTAGCGGGACAAGAGACCCAGTACTTC	CASRAGLAGQETQYF
.	TRBJ1-2	TRBV29-1	.	TGCAGCTTGGTTGGAGGCTCGAGCTATGGCTACACCTTC	CSLVGGSSYGYTF
.	TRBJ1-5	TRBV19	many	TGTGCCAGTAGTATTGGTTGGGATCAGCCCCAGCATTTT	CASSIGWDQPQHF
.	TRBJ1-2	TRBV2	.	TGTGCCAGCAGTGAAGTCGACGGGGTTGGCTACACCTTC	CASSEVDGVGYTF
.	TRBJ1-1	TRBV7-6	many	TGTGCCAGCAGCTTAGGACCGGTGAACACTGAAGCTTTCTTT	CASSLGPVNTEAFF
.	TRBJ2-7	TRBV7-2	.	TGTGCCAGCAGCTTTAGCGCCTTGAGCTCCTACGAGCAGTACTTC	CASSFSALSSYEQYF
TRBD2	TRBJ2-5	TRBV29-1	.	TGCAGCCAGTGGACTAGCGGGGGGTTAGAAGAGACCCAGTACTTC	CSQWTSGGLEETQYF
TRBD1	TRBJ2-2	TRBV19	.	TGTGCCAGTAGTATGAGGGACAGGGGTTACACCGGGGAGCTGTTTTTT	CASSMRDRGYTGELFF
.	TRBJ2-7	TRBV6-5	.	TGTGCCAGCAGTTACAAGGGGCCCTACGAGCAGTACTTC	CASSYKGPYEQYF
.	TRBJ1-2	TRBV6-1	.	TGTGCCAGCAGGCCTCAGCCCGGACGACAAGCTAACTATGGCTACACCTTC	CASRPQPGRQANYGYTF
.	TRBJ1-1	TRBV20-1	.	TGCAGTGCTATCCCCGTCGGAACTAGGACTGAAGCTTTCTTT	CSAIPVGTRTEAFF
TRBD2	TRBJ2-7	TRBV7-2	few	TGTGCCAGCAGCCCCGCCGCTAGCGGGTCCTACGAGCAGTACTTC	CASSPAASGSYEQYF
.	TRBJ2-5	TRBV2	.	TGTGCCAGCAGCCAAAGAGCGGAGAAAGAGACCCAGTACTTC	CASSQRAEKETQYF
TRBD1	TRBJ1-5	TRBV24-1	many	TGTGCCACCAGCCACAGGGGGCAAGGTCAGCCCCAGCATTTT	CATSHRGQGQPQHF
TRBD1	TRBJ1-3	TRBV29-1	once	TGCAGCGTAGAGTCGGGGGACAGGGCTGGAAACACCATATATTTT	CSVESGDRAGNTIYF
TRBD1	TRBJ2-2	TRBV10-3	.	TGTGCCAGCAGTCCACAGGGGCGTGGGGAGCTGTTTTTT	CASSPQGRGELFF
.	TRBJ1-2	TRBV2	.	TGTGCCAGCTTACTGTCGGGGAGTGCTAACTATGGCTACACCTTC	CASLLSGSANYGYTF